A single sample gave rise to the 24 T cell receptor beta chains below, sequenced in a study of shared clonotypes between healthy human individuals. Assay: immunoSEQ multiplex PCR; the TCRdb copy retains only in-frame clones and omits some. The sample shows 2 million to 2.5 million clones, about 94% of them seen only once. The source material was naive CD4+ T cells sorted from blood. Subset given: CD45RA+ positively selected. Receptors were obtained from a man aged 18 to 30 in good health.

The rearrangement joins TRBV30 to TRBJ2-4; D remains ambiguous. Trimming cost V 5 bases and J 3 bases, with 5 bases left between them. The CDR3 is 11 residues long. Germline V lookup: CDR1 GTSNPN, CDR2 SVGIG (reference sequence). The CDR3 DNA sequence: TGTGCCTGGGTAGGCAAAAACATTCAGTACTTC. Translating it yields CAWVGKNIQYF.

The V call is TRBV2, the J call TRBJ2-5; TRBD2 matches at 15 bases. The CDR3 sequence is 16 residues long. The ends lost 10 bases at V and 5 bases at J; junction bases unmatched: 11. Germline CDR1 SNHLY, CDR2 FYNNEI. CDR3: CATEGTSGGTRETQYF. The CDR3 nucleotides read TGTGCCACCGAGGGGACTAGCGGGGGGACTAGGGAGACCCAGTACTTC.

The genes are TRBV18 and TRBJ2-3; possibly TRBD2 for D (6 bases). CDR3 length equals 14 residues. In germline, CDR1 is KGHSH, CDR2 LQKENI. V was clipped by 2 bases and J by 5 bases, with 11 bases between them. The CDR3 DNA sequence: TGTGCCAGCTCACCAGACGGGGGTGGAGATACGCAGTATTTT. Amino acids: CASSPDGGGDTQYF.

The chain is built from TRBV2 and TRBJ1-6; TRBD1 matches 9 bases. Trimming cost V 5 bases and J 8 bases; bases outside gene matches: 4. Germline-derived CDR1 and CDR2 are SNHLY and FYNNEI. This CDR3 spans 14 amino acids. The CDR3 reads CASSRDRDDSPLHF. The CDR3 nucleotides read TGTGCCAGCAGTAGGGACAGGGACGATTCACCCCTCCACTTT.

The CDR3 spells CASREQGAGSDTQYF. The CDR3 DNA reads TGTGCCAGCAGAGAACAGGGGGCTGGGTCAGATACGCAGTATTTT. V is TRBV2 and J is TRBJ2-3; 9 bases line up with TRBD1. J lost 4 bases, V lost 6 bases, and 8 bases had no gene match. The CDR3 covers 15 residues. Germline V gives CDR1 SNHLY, CDR2 FYNNEI.

The chain uses TRBV10-3 and TRBJ1-1; D ambiguous. Germline V gene data show CDR1 as ENHRY and CDR2 as SYGVKD. V lost 8 bases to trimming and J lost 4 bases, with 14 bases between them. The CDR3 loop spans 13 amino acids. In DNA form, the CDR3 reads TGTGCCATCTCGAGCAGTCGGGGCACTGAAGCTTTCTTT. It is translated as CAISSSRGTEAFF.

The genes are TRBV7-2 and TRBJ2-1; D gene unclear. Looked up from germline, CDR1 is SGHTA and CDR2 is FQGNSA. The CDR3 has 14 amino acids. The V and J ends lost 5 bases and 5 bases respectively, with 13 bases between them. CDR3 nucleotide sequence: TGTGCCAGCAGCCCTAGGACCCCAAACAATGAGCAGTTCTTC. It translates to CASSPRTPNNEQFF.

Concerning this clone: This sample includes further DNA sequences coding for the same CDR3. The V gene is TRBV28, the J gene TRBJ2-7; D unresolved. V lost 3 bases and J 4 bases, leaving 4 bases between the germline ends. The CDR3 extends over 11 amino acids. From germline, CDR1 is MDHEN and CDR2 SYDVKM. The DNA for the CDR3 is TGTGCCAGCAGTTTTGGGTACGAGCAGTACTTC. Amino acids: CASSFGYEQYF.

The J gene is TRBJ1-6, the V gene TRBV15; D gene uncertain. Germline values: CDR1 LNHNV, CDR2 YYDKDF (reference sequence). V lost 5 bases, J lost 9 bases, and 20 bases lay in between. The CDR3 has 16 residues. CDR3 amino acids: CATSRSFDPGSSPLHF. In nucleotides, the CDR3 is TGTGCCACCAGCCGATCCTTTGATCCTGGATCTTCACCCCTCCACTTT. The full variable domain, completed using reference TRBV15 and TRBJ1-6, is DAMVIQNPRYQVTQFGKPVTLSCSQTLNHNVMYWYQQKSSQAPKLLFHYYDKDFNNEADTPDNFQSRRPNTSFCFLDIRSPGLGDTAMYLCATSRSFDPGSSPLHFGNGTRLTVT.

The chain recombines TRBV4-2 with TRBJ2-2; D not resolved. The CDR3 covers 13 residues. Trimming removed 4 bases from V and 7 bases from J, with 10 bases in between. Germline lookup yields CDR1 LGHNA and CDR2 YNFKEQ. CDR3 sequence (DNA): TGTGCCAGCAGCCTCGAAAGGGACGGGGAGCTGTTTTTT. Protein sequence: CASSLERDGELFF.

This clone has just one count. This chain joins TRBV6-6 and TRBJ2-3; tentative D call: TRBD2 (6 bases). Germline V gives CDR1 MNHNY, CDR2 SVGAGI (reference sequence). This CDR3 is built from 15 residues. Between the trimmed V and J ends, which lost 0 bases and 1 base, there was a span of 8 bases. CDR3 in DNA: TGTGCCAGCAGTTACTCGGGGGGACGCACAGATACGCAGTATTTT. Its protein product is CASSYSGGRTDTQYF.

The chain uses TRBV5-6 and TRBJ1-5, with D unclear. This CDR3 region has 15 residues. Per germline, CDR1 SGHDT and CDR2 YYEEEE. Trimming removed 4 bases from V and 0 bases from J, with 11 bases in between. The CDR3 DNA follows: TGTGCCAGCAGCGGAGGGCCCATTAGCAATCAGCCCCAGCATTTT. It codes for CASSGGPISNQPQHF.

The J gene is TRBJ2-5, the V gene TRBV6-5, with 8 positions matching TRBD1. Germline V gene data show CDR1 as MNHEY and CDR2 as SVGAGI. The CDR3 extends over 14 amino acids. V lost 4 bases to trimming and J lost 5 bases; unmatched junction nucleotides: 6. The CDR3 is CASSSDRGIETQYF. The CDR3 DNA reads TGTGCCAGCAGTTCCGACAGGGGAATTGAGACCCAGTACTTC.

This clone occurred once. The chain has TRBV6-5 and TRBJ2-5; D perhaps matches TRBD1 (7 bases). The CDR3 is made up of 14 amino acids. The germline gives CDR1 MNHEY, CDR2 SVGAGI. V was cut by 4 bases and J by 1 base, with 10 bases left in between. In DNA form, the CDR3 reads TGTGCCAGCAGTTCCCAGGGGGGCCAAGAGACCCAGTACTTC. Protein: CASSSQGGQETQYF.

Of note for this clone: This specimen includes other DNA sequences encoding the same CDR3. The CDR3 bases are TGTGCCAGCTCACCGGAGAGAAACTATGGCTACACCTTC. Translation: CASSPERNYGYTF. The chain links TRBV18 to TRBJ1-2; D is uncertain. V was shortened by 3 bases and J by 2 bases, with 7 bases between the two germline ends. This CDR3 is 13 amino acids long. In germline, CDR1 is KGHSH, CDR2 LQKENI.

Concerning this clone: Different DNA sequences within this sample yield the same CDR3. This sequence joins TRBV5-4 and TRBJ2-7, with TRBD2 matching over 10 bases. The ends lost 0 bases at V and 0 bases at J; junction bases unmatched: 0. The CDR3 extends over 15 amino acids. Germline loops: CDR1 SGHNT, CDR2 YYREEE (reference sequence). The CDR3 spells CASSLVAGGSYEQYF. The CDR3 nucleotides read TGTGCCAGCAGCTTGGTAGCGGGGGGCTCCTACGAGCAGTACTTC. Together with reference TRBV5-4 and TRBJ2-7, the CDR3 gives the full variable domain: ETGVTQSPTHLIKTRGQQVTLRCSSQSGHNTVSWYQQALGQGPQFIFQYYREEENGRGNFPPRFSGLQFPNYSSELNVNALELDDSALYLCASSLVAGGSYEQYFGPGTRLTVT.

This chain joins TRBV4-3 and TRBJ2-1, with 11 bases that match TRBD2. Germline CDR1 and CDR2: LGHNA and YSLEER. The length of the CDR3 is 15 residues. Trimming at V came to 5 bases and at J to 6 bases, leaving 6 bases not matched to a gene. CDR3 in amino acids: CASSDSGRALNEQFF. CDR3 in DNA: TGCGCCAGCAGCGATAGCGGGAGGGCCCTCAATGAGCAGTTCTTC.

The chain recombines TRBV5-1 with TRBJ2-3, with unresolved D. V was shortened by 0 bases and J by 3 bases, with 8 bases between the two germline ends. Germline CDR1 reads SGHRS; CDR2 reads YFSETQ. This CDR3 spans 14 amino acids. Here the CDR3 reads CASSLEWETDTQYF. DNA of the CDR3: TGCGCCAGCAGCTTGGAGTGGGAAACAGATACGCAGTATTTT. Looking up the rest from reference TRBV5-1 and TRBJ2-3 gives the full variable domain: KAGVTQTPRYLIKTRGQQVTLSCSPISGHRSVSWYQQTPGQGLQFLFEYFSETQRNKGNFPGRFSGRQFSNSRSEMNVSTLELGDSALYLCASSLEWETDTQYFGPGTRLTVL.

The gene calls are TRBV7-9 and TRBJ2-1, with D perhaps TRBD1 or TRBD2 (5 bases each). Germline CDR1 SEHNR, CDR2 FQNEAQ (reference sequence). V lost 1 base and J 7 bases, leaving 14 bases between the germline ends. The CDR3 totals 15 residues. CDR3 in amino acids: CASSLVTGKGNEQFF. Written as DNA, the CDR3 is TGTGCCAGCAGCTTAGTAACGGGAAAGGGGAATGAGCAGTTCTTC.

This chain links TRBV15 with TRBJ2-7; D ambiguous. Germline loops: CDR1 LNHNV, CDR2 YYDKDF (reference sequence). Trimming removed 0 bases at V and 9 bases at J, with 15 bases between. The CDR3 has 14 residues. CDR3 coding DNA: TGTGCCACCAGCAGAGATCCCTCAAATCCCGTGCAGTACTTC. It is translated as CATSRDPSNPVQYF.

A note on this clone: The germline gene is not matched at one end of the junction; a read error may be the cause. The chain employs TRBV5-3 and TRBJ2-7; TRBD1 is a possible D gene (5 bases). TRBV5-3 is marked as an open reading frame, function uncertain. The CDR3 sequence is 10 residues long. CDR3 nucleotides: TGTGCCAGAAGACGTGACAGCTCCGACTTC. Residues: CARRRDSSDF.

The rearrangement joins TRBV6-5 to TRBJ1-6; 10 positions match TRBD1. J gave up 8 bases and V 7 bases, and 5 bases lay outside the gene matches. The CDR3 consists of 14 residues. The germline gives CDR1 MNHEY, CDR2 SVGAGI. The CDR3 loop is CASTRTGGDSPLHF. As DNA, the CDR3 is TGTGCCAGCACCCGGACAGGGGGAGATTCACCCCTCCACTTT.

The gene calls are TRBV7-2 and TRBJ1-2; perhaps TRBD1 as D (5 bases). V lost 5 bases and J 0 bases, leaving 10 bases between the germline ends. The CDR3 runs 14 residues. The germline V gene has CDR1 SGHTA and CDR2 FQGNSA. CDR3 protein: CASSPRGSNYGYTF. DNA of the CDR3: TGTGCCAGCAGCCCCCGGGGGTCTAACTATGGCTACACCTTC.

Notes on this clone: Additional DNA sequences in this sample encode the identical CDR3. The chain links TRBV11-2 to TRBJ1-1; unclear D gene. This CDR3 contains 13 residues. The V end lost 1 base, the J end lost 6 bases, and 9 bases lay between the germline ends. Looked up from germline, CDR1 is SGHAT and CDR2 is FQNNGV. CDR3 amino acids: CASSLVAGAEAFF. CDR3 in DNA: TGTGCCAGCAGCTTAGTAGCGGGCGCTGAAGCTTTCTTT.